The 5 T cell receptor beta chains in this list originate from one sample, sequenced in a study of T cell repertoires in cytomegalovirus infection. TCRdb processed the reads anew with MiXCR; each CDR3 protein has one entry. The sample yields just over 300,000 distinct CDR3 sequences, roughly 15% seen once. Sequenced sample: PBMCs. Receptors originate from a human donor in good health (CMV status not recorded). Some clones in this sample may be carry-over from other donors' samples.

This clonotype came up many times. This CDR3 reads CASSPGQGARTEAFF. The CDR3 DNA sequence: TGTGCCAGCAGCCCCGGACAGGGGGCCAGAACTGAAGCTTTCTTT. The chain uses TRBV7-2 and TRBJ1-1, with TRBD1 matching 11 bases. Germline V lookup: CDR1 SGHTA, CDR2 FQGNSA. The length of the CDR3 is 15 residues. Trimming at V came to 5 bases and at J to 5 bases, leaving 7 bases not matched to a gene.

This clonotype was recorded a few times. The CDR3 DNA is TGTGCCAGCAGTTCTGACAGGATAGGGGAAAAACTGTTTTTT. Protein sequence: CASSSDRIGEKLFF. The chain has TRBV7-8 and TRBJ1-4, with D perhaps TRBD1 (6 bases). With 6 bases removed from V and 8 bases from J, the gap between germline ends came to 16 bases. Germline CDR1 reads SGHVS; CDR2 reads FQNEAQ. CDR3 length equals 14 residues.

V gene TRBV6-2 or TRBV6-3 combines with J gene TRBJ2-7, with D maybe TRBD1 (6 bases). V was clipped by 5 bases and J by 7 bases, with 15 bases between them. The CDR3 covers 13 residues. CDR1 and CDR2 from the germline V gene are MNHEY and SVGEGT. CDR3 sequence (DNA): TGTGCCAGCAGTCGGACAGCCCCGGGGGAGCAGTACTTC. This gives the protein CASSRTAPGEQYF.

J is TRBJ2-5 and V is TRBV7-2; the match to TRBD1 covers 7 bases. CDR1 and CDR2 (germline): SGHTA, FQGNSA. The CDR3 extends over 16 amino acids. V was pared by 2 bases and J by 2 bases, with 8 bases of the junction left unmatched. The CDR3 DNA follows: TGTGCCAGCAGCTTACAAGCACAGGGGCGACAAGAGACCCAGTACTTC. Protein: CASSLQAQGRQETQYF.

In its sample, this clonotype was seen many times. The chain is built from TRBV11-2 and TRBJ2-1; D is ambiguous. Trimming stripped 1 base from V and 1 base from J, with 11 bases between. The CDR3 runs 16 residues. Germline V gives CDR1 SGHAT, CDR2 FQNNGV. This chain's CDR3 is CASSLGPGLSYNEQFF. In DNA, the CDR3 is TGTGCCAGCAGCTTAGGGCCAGGTCTGTCCTACAATGAGCAGTTCTTC.